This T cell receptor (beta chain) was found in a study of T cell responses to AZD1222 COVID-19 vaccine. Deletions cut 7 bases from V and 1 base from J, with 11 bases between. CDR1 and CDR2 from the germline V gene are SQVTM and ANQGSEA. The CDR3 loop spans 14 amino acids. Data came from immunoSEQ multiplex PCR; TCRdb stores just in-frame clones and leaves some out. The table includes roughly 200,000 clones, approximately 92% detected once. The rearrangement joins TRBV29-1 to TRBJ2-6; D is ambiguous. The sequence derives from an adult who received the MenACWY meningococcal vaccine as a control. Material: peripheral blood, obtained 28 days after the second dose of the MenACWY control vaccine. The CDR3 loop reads CSAVGISGANVLTF. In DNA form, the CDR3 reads TGCAGCGCAGTGGGGATATCTGGGGCCAACGTCCTGACTTTC.